This T cell receptor beta chain was sequenced in a study of CD8+CD57+ T cells in acquired aplastic anemia. The wider study: The mean DNA yield obtained from sorted CD4+ and CD8+ cells came to 3.2 ug. Findings and caveats of the study: Patients and healthy controls showed no significant CD8+ Simpson's diversity difference.

Genomic DNA, the template, was used for profiling of the TCR beta VDJ and CDR3. TCRdb used MiXCR to reprocess the reads, holding one entry per CDR3 protein. The sample holds fewer than 200,000 distinct CDR3 sequences; roughly 48% are singletons and the top ten take under 1.2%. With regard to this clonotype: Its specificity is not known.

Sequenced input: sorted CD4+, CD8+, or CD8+CD57+ T cells (not recorded which) from PBMCs. The receptor was isolated from a human donor in good health.

The CDR3 nucleotides are TGCAGCGTTGAAAGGGACAGGGGCGGCTATGGCTACACCTTC. This translates into CSVERDRGGYGYTF. The J gene is TRBJ1-2, the V gene TRBV29-1; 10 bases fit TRBD1. From germline, CDR1 is SQVTM and CDR2 ANQGSEA. Trimming cost V 2 bases and J 4 bases; bases outside gene matches: 4. The CDR3 length is 14 residues.